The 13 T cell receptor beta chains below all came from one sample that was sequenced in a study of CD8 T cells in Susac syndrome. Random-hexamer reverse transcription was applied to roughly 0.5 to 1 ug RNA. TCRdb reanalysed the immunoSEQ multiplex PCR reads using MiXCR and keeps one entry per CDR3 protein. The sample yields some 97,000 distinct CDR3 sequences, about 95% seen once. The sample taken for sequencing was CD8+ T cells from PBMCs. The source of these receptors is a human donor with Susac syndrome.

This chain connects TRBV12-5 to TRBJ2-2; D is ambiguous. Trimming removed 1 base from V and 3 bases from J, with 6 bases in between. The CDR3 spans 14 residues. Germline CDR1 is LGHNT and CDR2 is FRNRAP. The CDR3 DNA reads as TGTGCTAGTGGTTTGGGGGTGGACACCGGGGAGCTGTTTTTT. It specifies CASGLGVDTGELFF.

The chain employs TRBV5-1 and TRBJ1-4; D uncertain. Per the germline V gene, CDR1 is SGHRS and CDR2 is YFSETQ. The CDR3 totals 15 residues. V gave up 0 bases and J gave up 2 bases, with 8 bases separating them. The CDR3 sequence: CASSLGSTTNEKLFF. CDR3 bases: TGCGCCAGCAGCTTGGGGAGTACTACTAATGAAAAACTGTTTTTT.

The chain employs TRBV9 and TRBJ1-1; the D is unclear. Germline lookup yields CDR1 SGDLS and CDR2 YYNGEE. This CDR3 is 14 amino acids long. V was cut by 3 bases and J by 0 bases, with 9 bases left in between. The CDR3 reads CASSGGLLNTEAFF. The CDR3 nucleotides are TGTGCCAGCAGCGGAGGACTGCTGAACACTGAAGCTTTCTTT.

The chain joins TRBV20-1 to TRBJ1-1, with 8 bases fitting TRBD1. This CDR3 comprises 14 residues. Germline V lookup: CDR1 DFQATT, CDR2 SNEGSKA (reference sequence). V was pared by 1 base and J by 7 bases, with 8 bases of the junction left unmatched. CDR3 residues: CSARVAGGLSEAFF. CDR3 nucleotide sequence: TGCAGTGCTAGAGTGGCAGGGGGCTTGAGTGAAGCTTTCTTT.

CDR3 nucleotide sequence: TGCGCCGACAGGTGGGGTTCGGAGACCCAGTACTTC. Protein product: CADRWGSETQYF. This sequence joins TRBV4-1 and TRBJ2-5, with a possible D match to TRBD1 (6 bases). Deletions cut 11 bases from V and 5 bases from J, with 15 bases between. The CDR3 loop spans 12 amino acids. The germline gives CDR1 MGHRA, CDR2 YSYEKL.

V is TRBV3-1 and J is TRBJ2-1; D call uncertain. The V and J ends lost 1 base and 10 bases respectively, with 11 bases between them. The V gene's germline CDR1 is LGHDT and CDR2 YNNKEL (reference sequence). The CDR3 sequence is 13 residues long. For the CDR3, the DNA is TGTGCCAGCAGCCAAGGGGTGACTCACGAGCAGTTCTTC. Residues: CASSQGVTHEQFF.

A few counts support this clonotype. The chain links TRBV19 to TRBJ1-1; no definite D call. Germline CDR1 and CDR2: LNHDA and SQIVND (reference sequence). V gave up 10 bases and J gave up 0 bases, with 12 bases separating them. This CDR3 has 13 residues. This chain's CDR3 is CATTGGMNTEAFF. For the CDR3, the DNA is TGTGCCACTACGGGAGGTATGAACACTGAAGCTTTCTTT. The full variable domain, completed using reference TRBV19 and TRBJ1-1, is DGGITQSPKYLFRKEGQNVTLSCEQNLNHDAMYWYRQDPGQGLRLIYYSQIVNDFQKGDIAEGYSVSREKKESFPLTVTSAQKNPTAFYLCATTGGMNTEAFFGQGTRLTVV.

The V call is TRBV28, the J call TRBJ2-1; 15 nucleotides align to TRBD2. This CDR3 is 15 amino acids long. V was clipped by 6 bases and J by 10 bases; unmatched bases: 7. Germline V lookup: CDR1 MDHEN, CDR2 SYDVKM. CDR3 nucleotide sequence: TGTGCCAGCAGGGACGGACTAGCGGGAGGGGGGGAGCAGTTCTTC. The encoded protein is CASRDGLAGGGEQFF.

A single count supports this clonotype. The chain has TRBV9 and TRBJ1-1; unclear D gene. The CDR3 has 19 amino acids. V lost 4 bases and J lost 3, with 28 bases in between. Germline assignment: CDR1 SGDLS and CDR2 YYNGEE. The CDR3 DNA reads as TGTGCCAGCAGCTCGTTGGATGGCTTATCCACTGGGATGGACACTGAAGCTTTCTTT. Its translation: CASSSLDGLSTGMDTEAFF.

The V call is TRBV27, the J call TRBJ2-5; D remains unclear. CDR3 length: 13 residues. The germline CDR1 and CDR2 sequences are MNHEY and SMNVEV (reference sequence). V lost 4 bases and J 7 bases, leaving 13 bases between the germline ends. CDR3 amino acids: CASSSVGRGTQYF. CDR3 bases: TGTGCCAGCAGTTCCGTGGGCCGAGGGACCCAGTACTTC.

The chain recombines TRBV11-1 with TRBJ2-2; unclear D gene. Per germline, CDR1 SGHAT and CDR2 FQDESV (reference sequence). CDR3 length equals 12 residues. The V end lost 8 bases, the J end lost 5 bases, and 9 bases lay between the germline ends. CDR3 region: CASGRRTGELFF. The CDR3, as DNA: TGTGCCAGCGGGCGAAGGACCGGGGAGCTGTTTTTT.

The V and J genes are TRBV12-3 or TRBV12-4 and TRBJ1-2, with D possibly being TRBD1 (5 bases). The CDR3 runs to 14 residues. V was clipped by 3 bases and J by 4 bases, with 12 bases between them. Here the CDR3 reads CASSFGTGTYGYTF. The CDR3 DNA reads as TGTGCCAGCAGTTTCGGGACGGGCACCTATGGCTACACCTTC.

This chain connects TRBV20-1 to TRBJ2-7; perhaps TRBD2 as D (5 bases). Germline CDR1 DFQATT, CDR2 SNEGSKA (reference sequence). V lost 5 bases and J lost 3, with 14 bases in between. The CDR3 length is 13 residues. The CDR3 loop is CSARNLGDYEQYF. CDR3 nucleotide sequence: TGCAGTGCTCGTAATCTCGGGGACTACGAGCAGTACTTC.